This record covers a single T cell receptor (beta chain). Its target is unknown. These data belong to a study of OX40 agonist ivuxolimab in advanced cancers. Study as a whole: Those enrolled were roughly 85% male, with a mean age of roughly 62 years and ages from roughly 20 to 85.

The CDR3 covers 16 residues. V shed 2 bases, J shed 2 bases, and the junction held 5 bases outside the gene matches. The germline gives CDR1 LGHNA, CDR2 YSLEER. Study-level findings and limits: Fewer expanded clones were found on average in CD4+ than in CD8+ T cells. The study observed clonal expansion of CD4+ and CD8+ blood T cells by week 6 at 0.1 to 3.0 mg/kg.

Method: immunoSEQ multiplex PCR; TCRdb's copy keeps in-frame clones and lacks some. This table has under 80,000 clones, roughly 90% appearing once. Any history of autoimmune disease or systemic immunosuppression disqualified patients. The rearrangement joins TRBV4-3 to TRBJ2-3; 9 bases line up with TRBD2. The sequence derives from an adult with an advanced solid tumor such as melanoma, head and neck, liver or kidney cancer. The material sequenced was CD4+ or CD8+ T cells sorted from blood, taken in a trial of the OX40 agonist ivuxolimab. The CDR3 DNA follows: TGCGCCAGCAGCCAATCGACTAGCGGCCTCACAGATACGCAGTATTTT. This encodes CASSQSTSGLTDTQYF.